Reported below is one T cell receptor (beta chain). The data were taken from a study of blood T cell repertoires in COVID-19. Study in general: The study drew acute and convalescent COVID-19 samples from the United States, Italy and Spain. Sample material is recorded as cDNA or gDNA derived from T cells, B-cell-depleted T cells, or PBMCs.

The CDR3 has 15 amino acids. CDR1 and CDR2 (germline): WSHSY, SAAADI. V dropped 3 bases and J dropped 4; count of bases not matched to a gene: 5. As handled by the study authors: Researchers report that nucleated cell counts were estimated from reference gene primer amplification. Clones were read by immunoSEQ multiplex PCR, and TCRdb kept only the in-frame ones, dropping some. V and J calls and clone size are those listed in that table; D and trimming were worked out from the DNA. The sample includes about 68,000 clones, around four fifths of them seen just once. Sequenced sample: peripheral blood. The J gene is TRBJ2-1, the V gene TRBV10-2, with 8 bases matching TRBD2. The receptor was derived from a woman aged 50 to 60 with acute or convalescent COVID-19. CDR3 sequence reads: CASSEISGMYNEQFF. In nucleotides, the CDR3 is TGCGCCAGCAGTGAAATTAGCGGGATGTACAATGAGCAGTTCTTC.